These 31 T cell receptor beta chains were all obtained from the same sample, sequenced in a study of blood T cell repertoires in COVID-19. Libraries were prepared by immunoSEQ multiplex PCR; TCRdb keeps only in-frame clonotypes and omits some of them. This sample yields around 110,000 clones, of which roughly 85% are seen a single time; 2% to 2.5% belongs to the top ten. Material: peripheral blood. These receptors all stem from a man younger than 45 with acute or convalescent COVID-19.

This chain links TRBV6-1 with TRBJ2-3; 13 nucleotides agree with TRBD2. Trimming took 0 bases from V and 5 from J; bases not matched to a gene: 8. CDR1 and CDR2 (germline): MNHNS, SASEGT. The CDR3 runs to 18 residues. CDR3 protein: CASSEAPGLAGRGDTQYF. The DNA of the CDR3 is TGTGCCAGCAGTGAAGCCCCGGGACTAGCGGGAAGGGGAGATACGCAGTATTTT.

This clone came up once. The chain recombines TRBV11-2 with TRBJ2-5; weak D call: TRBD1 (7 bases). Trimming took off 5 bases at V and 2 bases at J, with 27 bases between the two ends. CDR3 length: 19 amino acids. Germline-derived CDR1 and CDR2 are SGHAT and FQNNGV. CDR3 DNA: TGTGCCAGCAGCCCTCAGGGTGGAGGGGGCGAAAAAGATCAAGAGACCCAGTACTTC. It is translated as CASSPQGGGGEKDQETQYF.

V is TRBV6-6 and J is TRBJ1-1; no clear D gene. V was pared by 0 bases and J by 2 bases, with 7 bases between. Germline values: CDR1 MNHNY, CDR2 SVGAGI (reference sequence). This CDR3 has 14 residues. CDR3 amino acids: CASSYSGSNTEAFF. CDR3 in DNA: TGTGCCAGCAGTTACTCGGGCAGTAACACTGAAGCTTTCTTT.

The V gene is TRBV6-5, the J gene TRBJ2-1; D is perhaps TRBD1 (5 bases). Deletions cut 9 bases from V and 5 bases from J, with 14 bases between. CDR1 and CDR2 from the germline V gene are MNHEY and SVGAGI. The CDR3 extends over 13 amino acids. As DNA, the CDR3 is TGTGCCAGTGGCAGGGTCAGCAACAATGAGCAGTTCTTC. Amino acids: CASGRVSNNEQFF.

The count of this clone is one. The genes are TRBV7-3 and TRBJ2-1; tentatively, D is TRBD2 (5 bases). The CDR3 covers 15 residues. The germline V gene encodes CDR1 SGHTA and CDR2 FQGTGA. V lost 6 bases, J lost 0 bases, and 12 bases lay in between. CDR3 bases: TGTGCCAGCAGTCCTGCGGGTACCTCCTACAATGAGCAGTTCTTC. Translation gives CASSPAGTSYNEQFF.

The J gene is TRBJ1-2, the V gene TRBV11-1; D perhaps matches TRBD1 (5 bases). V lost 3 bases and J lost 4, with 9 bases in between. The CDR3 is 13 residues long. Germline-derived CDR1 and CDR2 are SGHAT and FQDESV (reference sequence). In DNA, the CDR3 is TGTGCCAGCAGCTTGCGGCAGGGCTATGGCTACACCTTC. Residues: CASSLRQGYGYTF.

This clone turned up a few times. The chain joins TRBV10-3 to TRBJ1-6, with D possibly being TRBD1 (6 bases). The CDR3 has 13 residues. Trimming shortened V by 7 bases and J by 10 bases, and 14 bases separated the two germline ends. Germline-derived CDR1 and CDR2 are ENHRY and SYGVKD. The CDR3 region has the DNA TGTGCCATCACCGCGGGGGGCGACTCACCCCTCCACTTT. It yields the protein CAITAGGDSPLHF.

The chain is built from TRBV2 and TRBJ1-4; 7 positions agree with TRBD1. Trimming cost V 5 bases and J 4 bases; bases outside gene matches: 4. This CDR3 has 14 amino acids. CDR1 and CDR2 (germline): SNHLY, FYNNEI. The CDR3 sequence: CASSRDRSNEKLFF. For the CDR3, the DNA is TGTGCCAGCAGTAGGGACAGAAGTAATGAAAAACTGTTTTTT.

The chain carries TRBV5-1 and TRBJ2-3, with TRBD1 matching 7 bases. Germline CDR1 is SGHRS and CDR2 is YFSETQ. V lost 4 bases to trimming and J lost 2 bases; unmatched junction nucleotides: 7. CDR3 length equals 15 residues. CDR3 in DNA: TGCGCCAGCAGCCCTGGACAGGCTCTCACAGATACGCAGTATTTT. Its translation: CASSPGQALTDTQYF. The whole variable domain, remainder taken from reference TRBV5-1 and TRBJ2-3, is KAGVTQTPRYLIKTRGQQVTLSCSPISGHRSVSWYQQTPGQGLQFLFEYFSETQRNKGNFPGRFSGRQFSNSRSEMNVSTLELGDSALYLCASSPGQALTDTQYFGPGTRLTVL.

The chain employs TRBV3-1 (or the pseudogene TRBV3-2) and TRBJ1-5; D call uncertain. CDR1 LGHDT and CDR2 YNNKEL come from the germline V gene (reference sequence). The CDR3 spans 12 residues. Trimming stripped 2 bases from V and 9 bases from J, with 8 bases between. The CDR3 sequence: CASSQRYGPQHF. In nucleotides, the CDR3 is TGTGCCAGCAGCCAACGCTATGGGCCCCAGCATTTT.

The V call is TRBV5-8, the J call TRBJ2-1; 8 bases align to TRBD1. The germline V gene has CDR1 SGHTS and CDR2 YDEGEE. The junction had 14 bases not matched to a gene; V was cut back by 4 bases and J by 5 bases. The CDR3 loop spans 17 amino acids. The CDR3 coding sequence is TGTGCCAGCAGCCTGGGGACAGGCCGGAAAAGTGACAATGAGCAGTTCTTC. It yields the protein CASSLGTGRKSDNEQFF. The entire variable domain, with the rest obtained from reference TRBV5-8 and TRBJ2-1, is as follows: EAGVTQSPTHLIKTRGQQATLRCSPISGHTSVYWYQQALGLGLQFLLWYDEGEERNRGNFPPRFSGRQFPNYSSELNVNALELEDSALYLCASSLGTGRKSDNEQFFGPGTRLTVL.

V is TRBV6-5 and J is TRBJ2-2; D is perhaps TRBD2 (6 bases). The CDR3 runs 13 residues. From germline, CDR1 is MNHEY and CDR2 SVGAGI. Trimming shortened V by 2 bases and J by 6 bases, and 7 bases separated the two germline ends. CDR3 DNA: TGTGCCAGCAGTTACCGGGACTCCGGGGAGCTGTTTTTT. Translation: CASSYRDSGELFF.

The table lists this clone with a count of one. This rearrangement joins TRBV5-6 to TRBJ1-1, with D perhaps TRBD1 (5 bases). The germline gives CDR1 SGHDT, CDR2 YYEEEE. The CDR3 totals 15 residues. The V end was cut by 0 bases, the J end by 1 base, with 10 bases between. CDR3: CASSLASGWNTEAFF. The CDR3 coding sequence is TGTGCCAGCAGCTTGGCGTCAGGGTGGAACACTGAAGCTTTCTTT.

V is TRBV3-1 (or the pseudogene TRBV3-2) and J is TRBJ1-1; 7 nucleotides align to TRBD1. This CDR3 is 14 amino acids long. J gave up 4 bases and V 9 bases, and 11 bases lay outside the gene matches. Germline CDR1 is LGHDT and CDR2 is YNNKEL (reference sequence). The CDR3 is CASKRQGSSTEAFF. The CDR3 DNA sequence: TGTGCCAGTAAACGACAGGGTTCGAGCACTGAAGCTTTCTTT.

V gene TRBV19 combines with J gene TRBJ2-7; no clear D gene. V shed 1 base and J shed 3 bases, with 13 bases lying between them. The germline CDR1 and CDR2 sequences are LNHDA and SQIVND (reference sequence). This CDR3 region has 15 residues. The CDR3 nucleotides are TGTGCCAGTAGTATAGGAGCCGCGGAATACTACGAGCAGTACTTC. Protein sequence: CASSIGAAEYYEQYF.

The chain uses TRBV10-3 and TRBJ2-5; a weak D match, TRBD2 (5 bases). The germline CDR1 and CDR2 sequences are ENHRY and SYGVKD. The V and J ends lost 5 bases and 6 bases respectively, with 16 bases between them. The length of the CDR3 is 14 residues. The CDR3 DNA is TGTGCCATCAGTAAGGGAGAACCCGCCCAGACCCAGTACTTC. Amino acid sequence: CAISKGEPAQTQYF.

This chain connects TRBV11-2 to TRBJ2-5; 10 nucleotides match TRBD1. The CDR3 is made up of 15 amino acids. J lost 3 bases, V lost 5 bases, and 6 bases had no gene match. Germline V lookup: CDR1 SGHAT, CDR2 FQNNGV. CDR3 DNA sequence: TGTGCCAGCAGCCATCCCGGGACAGGGGAAGAGACCCAGTACTTC. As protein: CASSHPGTGEETQYF.

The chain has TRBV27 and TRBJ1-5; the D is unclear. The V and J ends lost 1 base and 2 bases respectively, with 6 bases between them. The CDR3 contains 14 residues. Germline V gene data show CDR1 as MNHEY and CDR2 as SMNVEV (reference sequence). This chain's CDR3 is CASSLFRGNQPQHF. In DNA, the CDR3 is TGTGCCAGCAGTTTATTCCGGGGCAATCAGCCCCAGCATTTT.

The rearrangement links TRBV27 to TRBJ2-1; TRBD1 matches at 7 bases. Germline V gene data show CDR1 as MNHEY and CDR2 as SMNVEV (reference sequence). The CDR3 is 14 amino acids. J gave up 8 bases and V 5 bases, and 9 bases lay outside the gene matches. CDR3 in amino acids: CASSQRQGRDEQFF. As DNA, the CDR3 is TGTGCCAGCAGTCAACGACAGGGCCGGGATGAGCAGTTCTTC.

In DNA, the CDR3 is TGTGCCTGGGGGACAATCTCAAGCACAGATACGCAGTATTTT. As protein: CAWGTISSTDTQYF. The genes are TRBV30 and TRBJ2-3; perhaps TRBD1 as D (6 bases). Trimming removed 5 bases from V and 0 bases from J, with 12 bases in between. This CDR3 has 14 residues. Germline V gene sequence: CDR1 GTSNPN, CDR2 SVGIG (reference sequence).

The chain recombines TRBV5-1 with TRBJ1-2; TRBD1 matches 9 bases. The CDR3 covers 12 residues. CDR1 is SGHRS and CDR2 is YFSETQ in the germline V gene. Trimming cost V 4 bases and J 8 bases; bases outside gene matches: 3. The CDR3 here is CASSADRGGYTF. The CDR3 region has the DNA TGCGCCAGCAGCGCGGACAGGGGCGGCTACACCTTC. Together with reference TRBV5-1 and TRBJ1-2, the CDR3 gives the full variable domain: KAGVTQTPRYLIKTRGQQVTLSCSPISGHRSVSWYQQTPGQGLQFLFEYFSETQRNKGNFPGRFSGRQFSNSRSEMNVSTLELGDSALYLCASSADRGGYTFGSGTRLTVV.

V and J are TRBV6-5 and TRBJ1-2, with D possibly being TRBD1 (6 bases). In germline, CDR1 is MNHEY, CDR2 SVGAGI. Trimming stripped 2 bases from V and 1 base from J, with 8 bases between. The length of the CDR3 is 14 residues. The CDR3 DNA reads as TGTGCCAGCAGTTACGACAGGCTTAACTATGGCTACACCTTC. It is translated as CASSYDRLNYGYTF.

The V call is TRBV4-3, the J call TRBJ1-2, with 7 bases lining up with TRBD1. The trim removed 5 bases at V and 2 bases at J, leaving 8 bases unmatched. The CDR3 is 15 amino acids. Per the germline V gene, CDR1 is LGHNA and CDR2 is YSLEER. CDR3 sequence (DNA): TGCGCCAGCAGCGCCCGACAGGGACTGAACTATGGCTACACCTTC. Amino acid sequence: CASSARQGLNYGYTF.

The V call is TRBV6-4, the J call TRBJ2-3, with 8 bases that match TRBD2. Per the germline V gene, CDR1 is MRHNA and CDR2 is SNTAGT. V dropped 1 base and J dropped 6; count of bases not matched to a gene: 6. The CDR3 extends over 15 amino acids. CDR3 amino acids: CASSDLERGSDTQYF. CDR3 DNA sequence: TGTGCCAGCAGTGACTTAGAGCGGGGGTCCGATACGCAGTATTTT.

This chain's CDR3 is CASSFQSGGLYEQYF. DNA for the CDR3: TGTGCCAGCAGTTTCCAGTCAGGGGGCCTCTACGAGCAGTACTTC. The genes are TRBV6-5 and TRBJ2-7; 8 nucleotides agree with TRBD1. The CDR3 is made up of 15 amino acids. The trim removed 4 bases at V and 3 bases at J, leaving 8 bases unmatched. Germline V CDR1 and CDR2: MNHEY, SVGAGI.

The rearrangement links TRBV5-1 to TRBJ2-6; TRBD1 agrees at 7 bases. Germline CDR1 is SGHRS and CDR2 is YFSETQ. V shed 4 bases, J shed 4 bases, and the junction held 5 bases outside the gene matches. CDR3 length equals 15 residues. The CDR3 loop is CASSADRAGANVLTF. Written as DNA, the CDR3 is TGCGCCAGCAGCGCCGACAGGGCCGGGGCCAACGTCCTGACTTTC.

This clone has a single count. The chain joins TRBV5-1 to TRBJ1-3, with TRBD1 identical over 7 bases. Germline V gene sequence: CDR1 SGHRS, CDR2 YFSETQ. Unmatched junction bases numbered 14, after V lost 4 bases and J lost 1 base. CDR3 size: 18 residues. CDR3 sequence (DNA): TGCGCCAGCAGCCCAGGTCTGACAGGGACACTTTCTGGAAACACCATATATTTT. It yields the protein CASSPGLTGTLSGNTIYF. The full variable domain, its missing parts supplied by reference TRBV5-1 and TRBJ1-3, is KAGVTQTPRYLIKTRGQQVTLSCSPISGHRSVSWYQQTPGQGLQFLFEYFSETQRNKGNFPGRFSGRQFSNSRSEMNVSTLELGDSALYLCASSPGLTGTLSGNTIYFGEGSWLTVV.

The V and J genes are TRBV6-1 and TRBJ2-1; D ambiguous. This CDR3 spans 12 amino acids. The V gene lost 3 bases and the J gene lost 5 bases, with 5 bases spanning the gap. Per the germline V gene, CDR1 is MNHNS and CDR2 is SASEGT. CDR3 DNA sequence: TGTGCCAGCAGTGATAACAACAATGAGCAGTTCTTC. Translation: CASSDNNNEQFF.

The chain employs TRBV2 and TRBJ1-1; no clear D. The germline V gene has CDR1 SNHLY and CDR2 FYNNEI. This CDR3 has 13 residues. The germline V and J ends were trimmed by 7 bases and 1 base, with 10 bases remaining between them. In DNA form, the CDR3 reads TGTGCCAGCAAATTGGCGGAGAACACTGAAGCTTTCTTT. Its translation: CASKLAENTEAFF.

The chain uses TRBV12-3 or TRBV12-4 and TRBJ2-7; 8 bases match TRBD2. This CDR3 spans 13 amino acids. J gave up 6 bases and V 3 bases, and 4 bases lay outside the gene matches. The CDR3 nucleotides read TGTGCCAGCAGTTTGTGGACTAGCAGCGAGCAGTACTTC. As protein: CASSLWTSSEQYF.

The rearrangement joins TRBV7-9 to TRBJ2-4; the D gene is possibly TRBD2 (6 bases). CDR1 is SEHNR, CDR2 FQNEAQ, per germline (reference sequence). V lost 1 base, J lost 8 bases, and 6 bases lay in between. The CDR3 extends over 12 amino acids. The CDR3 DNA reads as TGTGCCAGCAGCTTAGGGAGGGACATTCAGTACTTC. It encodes CASSLGRDIQYF.